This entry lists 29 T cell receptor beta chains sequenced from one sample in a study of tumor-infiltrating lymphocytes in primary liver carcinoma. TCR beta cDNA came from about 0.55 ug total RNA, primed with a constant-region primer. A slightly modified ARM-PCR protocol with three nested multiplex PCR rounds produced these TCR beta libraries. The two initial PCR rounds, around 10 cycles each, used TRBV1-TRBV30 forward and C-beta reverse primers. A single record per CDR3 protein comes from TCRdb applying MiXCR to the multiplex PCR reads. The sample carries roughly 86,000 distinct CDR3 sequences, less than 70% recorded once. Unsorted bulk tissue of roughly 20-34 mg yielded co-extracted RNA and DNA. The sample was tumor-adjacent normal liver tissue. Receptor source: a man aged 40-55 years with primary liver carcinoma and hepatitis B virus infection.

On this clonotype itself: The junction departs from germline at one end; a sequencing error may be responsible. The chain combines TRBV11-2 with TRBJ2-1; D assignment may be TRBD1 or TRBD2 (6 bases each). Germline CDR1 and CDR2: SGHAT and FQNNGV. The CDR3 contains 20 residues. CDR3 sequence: CASNLRGALASYGSHNEQFF. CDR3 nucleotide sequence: TGTGCCAGCAACTTAAGGGGGGCCCTAGCGTCCTACGGCTCCCACAATGAGCAGTTCTTC.

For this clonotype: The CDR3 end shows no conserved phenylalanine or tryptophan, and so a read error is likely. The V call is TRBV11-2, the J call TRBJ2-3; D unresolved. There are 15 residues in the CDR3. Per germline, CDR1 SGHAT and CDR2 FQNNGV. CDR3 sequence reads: CGSSLGVPSTDTQYL. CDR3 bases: TGTGGTAGCAGCTTAGGAGTCCCCAGCACAGATACGCAGTATTTA.

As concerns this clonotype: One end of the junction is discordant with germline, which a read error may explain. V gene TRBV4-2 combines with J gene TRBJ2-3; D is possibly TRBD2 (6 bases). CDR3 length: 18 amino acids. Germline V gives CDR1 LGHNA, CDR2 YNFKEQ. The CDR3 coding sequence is TGTGCCAGCAGCCATTACACTAGCAGGAGCGGAAGCACAGATACCCAGTATTTT. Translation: CASSHYTSRSGSTDTQYF.

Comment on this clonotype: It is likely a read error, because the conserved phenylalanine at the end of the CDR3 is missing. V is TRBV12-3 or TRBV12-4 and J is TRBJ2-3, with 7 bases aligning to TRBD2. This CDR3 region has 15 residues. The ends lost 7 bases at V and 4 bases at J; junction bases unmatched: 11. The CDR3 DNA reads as TGTGCCAGCACCCAGATAGCGGGCGCCGCAGATACGCAGTATCTT. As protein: CASTQIAGAADTQYL.

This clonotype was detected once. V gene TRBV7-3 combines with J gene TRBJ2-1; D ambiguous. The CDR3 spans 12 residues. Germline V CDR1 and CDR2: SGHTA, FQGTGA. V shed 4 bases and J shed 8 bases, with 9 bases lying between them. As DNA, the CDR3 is TGTGCCAGCAGCTCTATAGGTGATGAGCAGTTCTTC. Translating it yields CASSSIGDEQFF.

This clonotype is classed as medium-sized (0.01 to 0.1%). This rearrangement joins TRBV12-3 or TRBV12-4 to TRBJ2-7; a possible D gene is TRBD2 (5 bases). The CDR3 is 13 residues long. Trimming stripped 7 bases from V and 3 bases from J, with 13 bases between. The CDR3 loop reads CASTRREYYEQYF. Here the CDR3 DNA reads TGTGCCAGCACCCGACGGGAATACTACGAGCAGTACTTC.

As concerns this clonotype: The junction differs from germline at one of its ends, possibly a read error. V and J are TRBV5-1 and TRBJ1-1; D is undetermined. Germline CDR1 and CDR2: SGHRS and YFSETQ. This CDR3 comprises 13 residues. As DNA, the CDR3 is TGCGCCAGCAGCTTCGACGGGAACACTGGAGCTTTCTTT. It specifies CASSFDGNTGAFF.

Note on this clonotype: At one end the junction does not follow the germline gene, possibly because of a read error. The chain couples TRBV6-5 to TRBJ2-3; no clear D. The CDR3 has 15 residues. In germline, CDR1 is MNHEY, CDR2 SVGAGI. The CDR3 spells CASSYSGSRTETQYF. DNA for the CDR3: TGTGCCAGTAGTTACTCGGGCAGTCGCACAGAAACGCAGTATTTT.

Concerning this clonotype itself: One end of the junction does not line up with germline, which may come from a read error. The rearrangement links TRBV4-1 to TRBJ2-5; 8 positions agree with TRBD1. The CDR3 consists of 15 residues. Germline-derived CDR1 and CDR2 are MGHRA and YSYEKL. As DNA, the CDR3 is TGCGCCAGCAGCCAAGATTCAGGGGGCCAGGAGACCGAGTACTTC. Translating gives CASSQDSGGQETEYF.

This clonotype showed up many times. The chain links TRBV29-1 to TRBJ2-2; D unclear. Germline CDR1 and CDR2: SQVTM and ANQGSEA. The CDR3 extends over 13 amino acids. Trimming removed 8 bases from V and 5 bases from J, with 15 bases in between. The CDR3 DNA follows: TGCAGCTACGTTTTTGACCAAACCGGGGAGCTGTTTTTT. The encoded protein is CSYVFDQTGELFF.

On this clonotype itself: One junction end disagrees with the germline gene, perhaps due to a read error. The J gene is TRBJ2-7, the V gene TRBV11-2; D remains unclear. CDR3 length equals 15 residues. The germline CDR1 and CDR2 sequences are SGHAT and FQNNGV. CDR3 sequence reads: CAGSPTQMGPYEKYF. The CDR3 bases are TGTGCCGGCAGCCCTACACAGATGGGCCCCTACGAGAAGTACTTC.

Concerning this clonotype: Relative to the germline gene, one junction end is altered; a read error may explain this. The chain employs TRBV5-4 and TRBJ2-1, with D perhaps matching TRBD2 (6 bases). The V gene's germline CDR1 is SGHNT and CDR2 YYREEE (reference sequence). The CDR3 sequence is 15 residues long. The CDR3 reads CASSPENLADNEQFF. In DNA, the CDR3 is TGTGCCAGCAGCCCGGAGAATTTAGCGGACAACGAGCAGTTCTTC.

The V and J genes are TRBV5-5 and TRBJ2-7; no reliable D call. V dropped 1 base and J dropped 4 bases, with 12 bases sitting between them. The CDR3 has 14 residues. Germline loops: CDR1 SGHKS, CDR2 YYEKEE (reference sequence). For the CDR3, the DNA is TGTGCCAGCAGCTTGACCGGTAAAGGGTACGAGCAGTACTTC. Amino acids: CASSLTGKGYEQYF.

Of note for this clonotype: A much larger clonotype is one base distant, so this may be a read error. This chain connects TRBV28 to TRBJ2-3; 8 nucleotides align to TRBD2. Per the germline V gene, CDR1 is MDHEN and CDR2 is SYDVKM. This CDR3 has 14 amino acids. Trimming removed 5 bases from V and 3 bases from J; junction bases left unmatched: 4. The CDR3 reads CASSDSGETDTQYF. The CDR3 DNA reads TGTGCCAGCAGTGATAGCGGGGAGACAGATACGCAGTATTTT. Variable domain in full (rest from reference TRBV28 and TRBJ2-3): DVKVTQSSRYLVKRTGEKVFLECVQDMDHENMFWYRQDPGLGLRLIYFSYDVKMKEKGDIPEGYSVSREKKERFSLILESASTNQTSMYLCASSDSGETDTQYFGPGTRLTVL.

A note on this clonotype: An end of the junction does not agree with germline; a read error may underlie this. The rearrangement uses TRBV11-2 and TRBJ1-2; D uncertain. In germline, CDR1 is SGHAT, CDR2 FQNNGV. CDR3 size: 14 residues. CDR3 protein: CPSSIPGPLNGYTF. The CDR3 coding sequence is TGTCCCAGCAGCATCCCTGGTCCGTTAAATGGTTACACCTTC.

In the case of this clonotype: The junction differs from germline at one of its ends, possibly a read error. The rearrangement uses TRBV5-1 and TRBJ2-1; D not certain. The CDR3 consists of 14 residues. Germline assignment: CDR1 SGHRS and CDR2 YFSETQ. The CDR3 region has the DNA TGCGCCGGCAGCTTAAATGGACGCTACAATGAGCAGTTCTTC. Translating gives CAGSLNGRYNEQFF.

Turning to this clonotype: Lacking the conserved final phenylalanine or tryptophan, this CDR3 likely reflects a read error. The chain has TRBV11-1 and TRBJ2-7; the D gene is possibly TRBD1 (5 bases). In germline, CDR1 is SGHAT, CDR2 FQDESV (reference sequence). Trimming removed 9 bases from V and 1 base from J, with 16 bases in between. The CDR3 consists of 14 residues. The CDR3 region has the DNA TGTGCCAGTGGCCCCTCCCAGGGTTCCTACGAGCAGTACCTC. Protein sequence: CASGPSQGSYEQYL.

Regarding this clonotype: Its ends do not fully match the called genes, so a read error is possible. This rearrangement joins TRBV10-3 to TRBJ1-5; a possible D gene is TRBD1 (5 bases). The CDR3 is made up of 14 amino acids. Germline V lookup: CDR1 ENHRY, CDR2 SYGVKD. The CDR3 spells CAFSGLGDGQPQHF. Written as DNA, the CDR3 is TGTGCCTTCAGTGGCCTCGGGGACGGTCAGCCCCAGCATTTT.

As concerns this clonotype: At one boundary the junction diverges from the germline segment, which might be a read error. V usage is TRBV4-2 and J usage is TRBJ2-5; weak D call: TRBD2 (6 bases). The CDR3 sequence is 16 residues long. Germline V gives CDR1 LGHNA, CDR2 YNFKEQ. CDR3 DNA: TGTGCCAGCACCCAAAGGGAGGAGTCAGGGCAAGAGACCCAGTACTTC. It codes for CASTQREESGQETQYF.

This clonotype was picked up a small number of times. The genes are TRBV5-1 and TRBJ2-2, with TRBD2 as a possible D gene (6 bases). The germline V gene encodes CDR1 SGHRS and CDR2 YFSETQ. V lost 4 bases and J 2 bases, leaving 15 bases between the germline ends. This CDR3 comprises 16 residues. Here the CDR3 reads CASSPPSGTNTGELFF. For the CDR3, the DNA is TGCGCCAGCAGCCCCCCCTCGGGGACTAACACCGGGGAGCTGTTTTTT.

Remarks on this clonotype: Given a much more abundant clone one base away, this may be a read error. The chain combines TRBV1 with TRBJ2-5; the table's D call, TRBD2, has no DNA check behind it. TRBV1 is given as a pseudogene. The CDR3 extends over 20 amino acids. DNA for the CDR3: TGCACCAGCAACTCCACGACTAGCGGGAGGGGTATTGGGTCCCAAGAGACCCAGTACTTC. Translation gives CTSNSTTSGRGIGSQETQYF.

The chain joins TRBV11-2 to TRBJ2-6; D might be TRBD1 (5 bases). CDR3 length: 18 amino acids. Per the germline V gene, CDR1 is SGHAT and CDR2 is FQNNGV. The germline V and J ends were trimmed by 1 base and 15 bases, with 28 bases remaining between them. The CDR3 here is CASSLGPGHSSWANHLTF. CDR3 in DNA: TGTGCCAGCAGCTTAGGGCCAGGGCACAGCTCTTGGGCCAACCACCTGACTTTC.

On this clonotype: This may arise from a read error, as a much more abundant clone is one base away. DNA of the CDR3: TGTGCCACCAGTGGCGCAGCGGAAAGGAGTGGGCCCTACAATGAGCAGTTCTTC. Amino acid sequence: CATSGAAERSGPYNEQFF. The chain is built from TRBV24-1 and TRBJ2-1; possible D gene TRBD2, 5 bases. CDR3 length: 18 amino acids. Trimming took off 5 bases at V and 2 bases at J, with 21 bases between the two ends. The germline gives CDR1 KGHDR, CDR2 SFDVKD.

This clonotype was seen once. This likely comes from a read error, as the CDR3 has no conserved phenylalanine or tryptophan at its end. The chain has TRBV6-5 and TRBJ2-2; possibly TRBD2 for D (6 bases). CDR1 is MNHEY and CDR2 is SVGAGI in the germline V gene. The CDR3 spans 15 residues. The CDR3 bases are TGTGCCAGCAGTGACCTCGGACTACACACTGGGGAGCTGTTTTTG. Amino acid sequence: CASSDLGLHTGELFL.

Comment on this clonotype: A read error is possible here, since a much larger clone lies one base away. DNA of the CDR3: TGTGCCATCTCGGCGGGAGAACTCTACAATGAGCAGTTCTTC. Protein product: CAISAGELYNEQFF. The chain recombines TRBV10-3 with TRBJ2-1; 7 bases fit TRBD2. The CDR3 is 14 amino acids. J lost 3 bases, V lost 8 bases, and 7 bases had no gene match. Germline V gene sequence: CDR1 ENHRY, CDR2 SYGVKD.

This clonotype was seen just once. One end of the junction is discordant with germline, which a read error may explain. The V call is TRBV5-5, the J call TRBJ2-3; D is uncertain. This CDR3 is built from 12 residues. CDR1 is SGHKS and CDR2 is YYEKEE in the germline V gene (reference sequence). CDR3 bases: TGTGCCAGCGGCTTGGGGACAGATACGCAGTATTTT. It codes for CASGLGTDTQYF.

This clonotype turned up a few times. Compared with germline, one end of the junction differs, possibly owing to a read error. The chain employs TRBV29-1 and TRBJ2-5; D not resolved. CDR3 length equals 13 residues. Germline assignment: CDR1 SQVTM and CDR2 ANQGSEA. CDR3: CSVDRYIGEIQYF. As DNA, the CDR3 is TGCAGTGTTGACCGGTACATTGGTGAGATCCAGTACTTC.

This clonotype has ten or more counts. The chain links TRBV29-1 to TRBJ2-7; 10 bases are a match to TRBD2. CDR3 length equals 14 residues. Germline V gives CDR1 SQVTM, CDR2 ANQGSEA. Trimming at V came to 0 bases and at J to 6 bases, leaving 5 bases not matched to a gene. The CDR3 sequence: CSVEDLAGVSEQYF. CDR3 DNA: TGCAGCGTTGAAGACCTAGCGGGAGTCTCCGAGCAGTACTTC.

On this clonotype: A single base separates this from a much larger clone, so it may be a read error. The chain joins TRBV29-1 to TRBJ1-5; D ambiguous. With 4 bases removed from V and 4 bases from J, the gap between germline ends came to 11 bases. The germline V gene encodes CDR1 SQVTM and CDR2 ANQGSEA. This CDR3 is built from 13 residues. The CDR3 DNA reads TGCAGCGTTGGGACGATATTGAATCAGCCCCAGCATTTT. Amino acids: CSVGTILNQPQHF.